This T cell receptor (beta chain) was obtained from a study of T cell responses to AZD1222 COVID-19 vaccine. Regarding this clone: Its antigen is still unknown.

Study-wide results and limits: A reported finding is that nearly half of spike-specific TCRs target unmutated variant regions. In all cases, repertoires were sampled only after the peak T cell response. Females made up more of the donors, who were largely white British, and clonal diversity may have come out too low.

The CDR3 contains 14 residues. Trimming removed 6 bases at V and 2 bases at J, with 13 bases between. Germline CDR1 reads SGHAT; CDR2 reads FQNNGV. Clones were sequenced by immunoSEQ multiplex PCR, and TCRdb holds only the in-frame ones, with some missing. Among 150,000 to 200,000 clones listed, 90% to 95% were seen once. Some second doses came at about 4 weeks and others at about 12 weeks; these were pooled. The chain combines TRBV11-2 with TRBJ1-1, with D possibly matching TRBD1 (6 bases). This sequence was found in an adult who received the AZD1222 COVID-19 vaccine. The sample consisted of peripheral blood, taken 28 days after the second AZD1222 dose. The CDR3 sequence is CASRLGQINTEAFF. Written as DNA, the CDR3 is TGTGCCAGCAGACTCGGACAGATAAACACTGAAGCTTTCTTT.